Detailed here is one T cell receptor (beta chain). What it binds is not known. The data derive from a study of regulatory T cells in long-lasting Graves disease. Documented time point: newly diagnosed GD, antithyroid drugs for less than 3 months. The TCR library was made from RNA that had been extracted from PBMCs in TRIzol. Per American Thyroid Association guidelines, Graves' disease was diagnosed. Overall study results and limits: The study found TRBV28, TRBJ1-2 and TRBJ2-5 favored in persistent disease.

Arm-PCR of CDR3 regions and iRepertoire HTBI primers were the basis on which TCR beta libraries were built. In the original workflow: Across samples, 50 to 65 TRBV and more than 13 TRBJ segments were found. TCRdb re-derived calls from the multiplex PCR reads in MiXCR, one entry per CDR3 protein. TCRdb, not the authors, supplied the V and J calls. The sample lists fewer than 350,000 distinct CDR3 sequences, 15% to 20% occurring once. The CDR3 consists of 14 residues. The germline V gene has CDR1 DFQATT and CDR2 SNEGSKA (reference sequence). V gave up 0 bases and J gave up 0 bases, with 9 bases separating them.

The sequence came from a female donor with Graves disease. The input for sequencing was peripheral blood mononuclear cells (PBMCs), taken at new diagnosis, from a patient treated with antithyroid drugs. This chain uses TRBV20-1 with TRBJ2-7, with unresolved D. CDR3 sequence reads: CSARDRRSSYEQYF. The DNA for the CDR3 is TGCAGTGCTAGAGATCGTAGGAGCTCCTACGAGCAGTACTTC.